This record covers a single TCR beta chain. Losses at the gene ends were 4 bases for V and 8 bases for J; bases not matched to a gene: 14. From germline, CDR1 is SGHTS and CDR2 YDEGEE. The CDR3 length is 15 residues. The data originate from a study of blood T cell repertoires in COVID-19. Study in general: Donors in the United States, Italy and Spain gave samples during acute or convalescent COVID-19. T cells, B-cell-depleted T cells, or PBMCs supplied cDNA or gDNA.

Some clones are missing from TCRdb's copy, which holds only in-frame ones; the method was immunoSEQ multiplex PCR. Here the sample spans 250,000 to 400,000 clones, 90% being singletons. The sample taken for sequencing was peripheral blood. J is TRBJ1-2 and V is TRBV5-8, with TRBD1 matching over 7 bases. This TCR derives from a woman aged 30 to 39 with COVID-19, enrolled during active disease. DNA of the CDR3: TGTGCCAGCAGCCCAAGGACAGGCACCTCTTGGGGCTACACCTTC. Its protein is CASSPRTGTSWGYTF.